This entry lists 14 T cell receptor beta chains sequenced from one sample in a study of blood T cells in healthy people across ages. A sample-barcoded 5' primer and a J-beta primer mix were used in a second PCR of roughly 7 to 11 cycles. TCRdb re-called the 5' RACE reads through MiXCR, storing one row per CDR3 protein. Of fewer than 2 million distinct CDR3 sequences in the sample, approximately 39% are singletons; the top ten hold around 23%. The specimen was blood. All receptors come from a human donor in good health.

V is TRBV12-3 or TRBV12-4 and J is TRBJ1-1; D gene ambiguous. V lost 5 bases and J 12 bases, leaving 28 bases between the germline ends. The CDR3 runs to 16 residues. The CDR3 loop reads CASSGTAWPRGRFSFF. The CDR3, as DNA: TGTGCCAGCAGTGGTACAGCCTGGCCACGGGGTCGCTTTTCTTTCTTT.

V is TRBV4-2 and J is TRBJ2-3; maybe TRBD1 (6 bases). The CDR3 has 21 residues. V lost 0 bases and J lost 1, with 26 bases in between. Germline lookup yields CDR1 LGHNA and CDR2 YNFKEQ. The CDR3, as DNA: TGTGCCAGCAGCCAAGAGGGATTAGGGGGTTTTAGTGGGAAGGGCACAGATACGCAGTATTTT. Amino acid sequence: CASSQEGLGGFSGKGTDTQYF.

This clonotype appeared a few times. The chain uses TRBV7-2 and TRBJ1-6; D uncertain. The CDR3 runs 15 residues. Germline assignment: CDR1 SGHTA and CDR2 FQGNSA. V dropped 0 bases and J dropped 7 bases, with 10 bases sitting between them. CDR3 sequence (DNA): TGTGCCAGCAGCTTAGCGTTGGGCAGCAATTCACCCCTCCACTTT. Its protein is CASSLALGSNSPLHF.

The chain has TRBV20-1 and TRBJ2-3; D may be TRBD2 (6 bases). Germline V gene data show CDR1 as DFQATT and CDR2 as SNEGSKA (reference sequence). The CDR3 contains 14 residues. Trimming took 1 base from V and 2 from J, leaving 10 bases between them. The CDR3 spells CSARVGGDTDTQYF. CDR3 in DNA: TGCAGTGCTAGAGTTGGCGGGGACACAGATACGCAGTATTTT.

This clonotype was counted at least ten times. The chain combines TRBV29-1 with TRBJ2-7; TRBD1 matches at 7 bases. This CDR3 has 12 residues. V trimming: 6 bases; J trimming: 1 base; junction bases outside the gene matches: 3. Per the germline V gene, CDR1 is SQVTM and CDR2 is ANQGSEA. As DNA, the CDR3 is TGCAGCGTCAAGACAGGGTCCTACGAGCAGTACTTC. This codes for CSVKTGSYEQYF.

The chain is built from TRBV4-1 and TRBJ2-5; D possibly corresponds to TRBD2 (6 bases). The closer fit of TRBJ2-7 to the DNA end suggests the J call may be wrong. The CDR3 spans 14 residues. Germline V CDR1 and CDR2: MGHRA, YSYEKL. Here the CDR3 DNA reads TGCGCCAGCAGCCGGCCGGATGGGACTTACGAGCAGTACTTC. This encodes CASSRPDGTYEQYF.

The gene calls are TRBV7-2 and TRBJ2-5; D uncertain. Trimming stripped 5 bases from V and 3 bases from J, with 13 bases between. The germline gives CDR1 SGHTA, CDR2 FQGNSA. The CDR3 is made up of 14 amino acids. CDR3 sequence: CASSPRWVEETQYF. The CDR3 bases are TGTGCCAGCAGCCCCCGATGGGTGGAAGAGACCCAGTACTTC.

The rearrangement uses TRBV29-1 and TRBJ2-1; D is unclear. Trimming cost V 3 bases and J 8 bases, with 5 bases left between them. Germline CDR1 reads SQVTM; CDR2 reads ANQGSEA. CDR3 length: 10 amino acids. CDR3 amino acids: CSVDRDEQFF. The CDR3 nucleotides read TGCAGCGTTGATAGGGATGAGCAGTTCTTC.

This sequence joins TRBV20-1 and TRBJ2-1; D perhaps matches TRBD2 (6 bases). The germline V gene encodes CDR1 DFQATT and CDR2 SNEGSKA (reference sequence). The CDR3 is 19 amino acids. With 3 bases removed from V and 0 bases from J, the gap between germline ends came to 24 bases. As DNA, the CDR3 is TGCAGTGCTAGCGGCCCTCTCCATACCGGGACTCGCTCCTACAATGAGCAGTTCTTC. This codes for CSASGPLHTGTRSYNEQFF.

The sample holds a few counts of this clonotype. The CDR3 region is CASSLRETGTLYEQYF. CDR3 sequence (DNA): TGTGCCAGCAGCTTACGTGAGACAGGGACCCTCTACGAGCAGTACTTC. The chain couples TRBV7-8 to TRBJ2-7; 7 nucleotides agree with TRBD1. This CDR3 has 16 residues. Losses at the gene ends were 2 bases for V and 3 bases for J; bases not matched to a gene: 10. CDR1 and CDR2 (germline): SGHVS, FQNEAQ.

This clonotype has just a few counts. The rearrangement joins TRBV2 to TRBJ2-3, with D unresolved. Germline CDR1 and CDR2: SNHLY and FYNNEI. V lost 2 bases and J lost 0, with 15 bases in between. The CDR3 extends over 17 amino acids. The CDR3 coding sequence is TGTGCCAGCAGTGAATCGCTAGAACCGGAAAGCACAGATACGCAGTATTTT. Protein sequence: CASSESLEPESTDTQYF.

The rearrangement links TRBV4-1 to TRBJ2-7; TRBD1 matches at 7 bases. Germline lookup yields CDR1 MGHRA and CDR2 YSYEKL. V shed 3 bases and J 0 bases; nucleotides not matched to a gene: 5. The CDR3 is made up of 15 amino acids. The CDR3 coding sequence is TGCGCCAGCAGCCACCAGGGGGTAGGCTCCTACGAGCAGTACTTC. Translating gives CASSHQGVGSYEQYF.

This clonotype was detected once. V is TRBV28 and J is TRBJ2-5; no reliable D call. V was clipped by 6 bases and J by 11 bases, with 28 bases between them. The CDR3 consists of 16 residues. Germline lookup yields CDR1 MDHEN and CDR2 SYDVKM. For the CDR3, the DNA is TGTGCCAGCAGGGGGTTTGGTAATACTGCCTACAATGAGCAGTACTTC. Its protein product is CASRGFGNTAYNEQYF.

This clonotype was recorded only once. The chain employs TRBV5-1 and TRBJ1-3, with D perhaps matching TRBD1 (6 bases). Germline values: CDR1 SGHRS, CDR2 YFSETQ. This CDR3 comprises 13 residues. V was clipped by 7 bases and J by 3 bases, with 11 bases between them. The DNA for the CDR3 is TGCGCCAGCCTCAGGGGTCTTGGAAACACCATATATTTT. This codes for CASLRGLGNTIYF.